One TCR beta chain is described in this entry. The data were obtained in a study of technical replicates of blood from a few donors. Sequencing used immunoSEQ multiplex PCR; TCRdb keeps in-frame clones, though not all of them. The data hold about 98,000 clones, with approximately 95% observed a single time. Trimming removed 7 bases from V and 0 bases from J, with 12 bases in between. The CDR3 totals 13 residues. Looked up from germline, CDR1 is SQVTM and CDR2 is ANQGSEA. The chain recombines TRBV29-1 with TRBJ1-2; D is possibly TRBD1 (5 bases). This TCR came from a human donor in good health. Input material: T cells isolated from PBMCs. The CDR3 bases are TGCAGCGCCTATCTAGGGGCTAACTATGGCTACACCTTC. Protein sequence: CSAYLGANYGYTF.